This TCR beta chain emerged from a study of T-cell memory formation after mild COVID-19 (dated by TCRdb to the early 2020s). With respect to the entire study: TCR sequence clusters from the two donors were largely donor specific. In a couple of donors, T-cell clones that expanded and contracted after mild COVID-19 were tracked by sequencing TCRalpha and TCRbeta repertoires over time. The cohort was made up of two young adult volunteers, one female and one male, who were previously healthy.

The instrument given in TCRdb is Illumina NovaSeq 6000. TCRalpha and TCRbeta cDNA libraries were constructed by 5'RACE with constant-segment primers, with sample barcodes and unique molecular identifiers being introduced. Trizol reagent was used to extract RNA from every sample. Amplification of the libraries took two PCR steps, and the second step added a second sample barcode plus Illumina TruSeq adapters. Libraries were sequenced on an Illumina NovaSeq with 2 x 150 bp paired-end reads. Turning to the authors' computational methods: The reads were demultiplexed and collapsed into UMI-guided consensus sequences using migec v1.2.7. With mixcr v2.1.11, UMI consensuses were aligned to TRA and TRB V and J templates and assembled into clonotypes. A clonotype was counted as expanded or contracted only if both edgeR and NoisET called the change significant, with noise models trained on biological replicates. edgeR calls used a false discovery rate-adjusted p below 0.01 and a log2 fold-change threshold of 1. As an exploratory analysis of dynamics, PCA with hierarchical clustering was applied to max-normalized trajectories of the 1000 most abundant clonotypes. Separately sequenced CD4+ and CD8+ repertoires were used to assign a CD4 or CD8 phenotype to each responding clone. Through fastp at Q25 and MiXCR, TCRdb rebuilt clones from the public reads, retaining in-frame beta chains. When rows share a CDR3 protein, they turn into one entry using the most common DNA and genes. These V and J calls rely on TCRdb rather than the paper's analysis. Present in this sample are roughly 170,000 distinct CDR3 sequences, roughly 18% of which were seen just once. The ten top clones hold roughly 3.7% of the sample.

The junction shows trimming of 5 bases on V and 0 bases on J, plus 13 bases between the germline ends. The CDR3 runs 15 residues from the cysteine to the phenylalanine. The DNA shown is the 45-base CDR3, in frame from base 1. CDR1 and CDR2 are read off the germline V gene as KGHSH and LQKENI. Results and caveats for the whole study, not just this receptor: Contracting CD4+ clones were found mainly in CM and EM memory subsets, while CD8+ clones were enriched in EMRA. The study included only a couple of mild cases, and larger cohorts that include severe cases with pre-infection samples were judged to be necessary. From day 15 to 85, contracting clones showed balanced CD4/CD8 phenotypes, whereas a second wave of clones that expanded from day 15 to 37 leaned towards CD4+. SARS-CoV-2 specificity of the second-wave clones peaking on day 37 was not confirmed. The detection of some responding clones in pre-infection memory suggests that pre-existing cross-reactive memory T cells joined the SARS-CoV-2 response.

This clonotype was counted only a few times. This clone's antigen is unknown. One base away there is no much larger clone; base qualities are not given. PBMCs were isolated by Ficoll-Paque density gradient centrifugation. The rearrangement joined TRBV18 to TRBJ1-1; a tentative D call is TRBD1 (6 bases match). This TCR derives from a young man who had mild COVID-19 (a few samples of this study predate the infection). The sample titles of this study are shuffled in the database, so cell type and time point are left out; the donor was told from shared clones. The sample consisted of PBMCs or a T cell subset sorted from them (not recorded which). The base sequence is TGTGCCAGCTCAGGGGGCAGTCCTATGAACACTGAAGCTTTCTTT. This gives the protein CASSGGSPMNTEAFF.